The clone carrying this T cell receptor (beta chain) was picked up a small number of times. What it binds is not known. The data are from a study of blood T cells in healthy people across ages. The study, taken as a whole, reports: Using unsorted PBMCs precluded a conclusive naive versus antigen-experienced comparison. Unknown donor CMV status possibly confounded expanded clonotype changes.

For the second PCR, which ran for about 6 to 11 cycles, a sample-barcoded 5' primer and a J-beta primer mix were used. TCRdb fed the 5' RACE reads into MiXCR, producing one record per CDR3 protein. The table shows about 940,000 distinct CDR3 sequences, with roughly 52% occurring only once. The germline V gene encodes CDR1 DFQATT and CDR2 SNEGSKA (reference sequence). The CDR3 runs 13 residues. This chain connects TRBV20-1 to TRBJ2-1; no clear D. The J call may not be correct, given that the DNA end is closer to TRBJ2-7. The clonotype comes from a man younger than 45 in good health. The specimen was blood. This CDR3 is CSLPTYSYNEQYF. CDR3 DNA: TGCAGTCTCCCTACGTACTCCTACAATGAGCAGTACTTC.